Presented here are 30 T cell receptor beta chains from one specimen sequenced in a study of cytomegalovirus exposure and HLA in healthy donors. Primers included in the PCR were 60 Vbeta and 13 Jbeta primers. Clones were sequenced by immunoSEQ multiplex PCR, and TCRdb holds only the in-frame ones, with some missing. The sample yields about 98,000 clones, about 83% seen once. Sequenced input: PBMCs. The receptors were gathered from a man in his sixties in good health and CMV-seropositive.

The chain links TRBV5-1 to TRBJ2-1, with D possibly matching TRBD2 (5 bases). Trimming took 5 bases from V and 0 from J, leaving 15 bases between them. Germline CDR1 is SGHRS and CDR2 is YFSETQ. This CDR3 is 16 amino acids long. Written as DNA, the CDR3 is TGCGCCAGCAGGACGACCCTTGGGAGCTCCTACAATGAGCAGTTCTTC. It specifies CASRTTLGSSYNEQFF.

The gene calls are TRBV15 and TRBJ1-6; 7 nucleotides agree with TRBD1. J was trimmed by 5 bases and V by 0 bases; bases with no gene match: 7. From germline, CDR1 is LNHNV and CDR2 YYDKDF (reference sequence). CDR3 length: 17 amino acids. The CDR3 DNA sequence: TGTGCCACCAGCAGAGAAAGGGGGCCGGTAAATAATTCACCCCTCCACTTT. It is translated as CATSRERGPVNNSPLHF.

This sequence joins TRBV5-1 and TRBJ2-1; 12 bases agree with TRBD2. The CDR3 has 18 residues. Germline trimming cut 3 bases from V and 6 bases from J; bases unmatched to any gene: 13. Germline V gene sequence: CDR1 SGHRS, CDR2 YFSETQ. The CDR3 sequence: CASSSTPSSGGAVNEQFF. In nucleotides, the CDR3 is TGCGCCAGCAGCTCGACCCCGTCTAGCGGGGGGGCCGTCAATGAGCAGTTCTTC.

The chain combines TRBV6-4 with TRBJ2-5; D gene unclear. Trimming removed 0 bases at V and 5 bases at J, with 16 bases between. Germline CDR1 is MRHNA and CDR2 is SNTAGT. This CDR3 spans 16 amino acids. CDR3 sequence (DNA): TGTGCCAGCAGTGACTCGGGCCTTTGGCCAACGGAGACCCAGTACTTC. Amino acids: CASSDSGLWPTETQYF.

The genes are TRBV20-1 and TRBJ2-3, with TRBD1 identical over 7 bases. The CDR3 is 11 residues long. The trim removed 6 bases at V and 7 bases at J, leaving 4 bases unmatched. Germline V gene data show CDR1 as DFQATT and CDR2 as SNEGSKA (reference sequence). The CDR3 sequence is CSAARGNTQYF. In nucleotides, the CDR3 is TGCAGTGCCGCCAGGGGGAATACGCAGTATTTT.

This clone was counted between two and nine times. Other DNA sequences in the same sample also yield this CDR3. The V gene is TRBV6-6, the J gene TRBJ1-2; TRBD1 agrees at 7 bases. Germline assignment: CDR1 MNHNY and CDR2 SVGAGI (reference sequence). There are 12 residues in the CDR3. Trimming cost V 5 bases and J 8 bases; bases outside gene matches: 5. CDR3 DNA sequence: TGTGCCAGCAGTGCAGGGGGATACGGCTACACCTTC. This gives the protein CASSAGGYGYTF.

This chain uses TRBV9 with TRBJ2-1; D remains ambiguous. Germline CDR1 reads SGDLS; CDR2 reads YYNGEE. Trimming removed 3 bases from V and 8 bases from J, with 12 bases in between. This CDR3 region has 13 residues. The DNA of the CDR3 is TGTGCCAGCAGCGGACAAGCTTGGGATGAGCAGTTCTTC. This sequence encodes CASSGQAWDEQFF.

The sample holds one count of this clone. The chain recombines TRBV6-5 with TRBJ1-2; D unclear. The length of the CDR3 is 12 residues. Germline loops: CDR1 MNHEY, CDR2 SVGAGI. Trimming took 5 bases from V and 5 from J, leaving 9 bases between them. As DNA, the CDR3 is TGTGCCAGCAGTGAAGCCCTATATGGCTACACCTTC. Its translation is CASSEALYGYTF.

This clone was seen more than once but under ten times. The rearrangement links TRBV6-1 to TRBJ1-5; 7 bases are a match to TRBD1. Trimming at V came to 4 bases and at J to 4 bases, leaving 4 bases not matched to a gene. From germline, CDR1 is MNHNS and CDR2 SASEGT. The CDR3 consists of 14 residues. The DNA of the CDR3 is TGTGCCAGCAGTGGGGACAGCCTAAATCAGCCCCAGCATTTT. Translating it yields CASSGDSLNQPQHF.

The V and J genes are TRBV5-1 and TRBJ2-3, with 11 nucleotides matching TRBD2. V gave up 4 bases and J gave up 5 bases; unmatched junction bases: 6. Germline-derived CDR1 and CDR2 are SGHRS and YFSETQ. The CDR3 extends over 15 amino acids. CDR3 sequence (DNA): TGCGCCAGCAGCCAAAATAGCGGGGGGGGAGATACGCAGTATTTT. Protein product: CASSQNSGGGDTQYF. The whole variable domain, filled in from reference TRBV5-1 and TRBJ2-3, reads KAGVTQTPRYLIKTRGQQVTLSCSPISGHRSVSWYQQTPGQGLQFLFEYFSETQRNKGNFPGRFSGRQFSNSRSEMNVSTLELGDSALYLCASSQNSGGGDTQYFGPGTRLTVL.

The V call is TRBV2, the J call TRBJ2-3; 8 bases match TRBD1. V shed 6 bases, J shed 3 bases, and the junction held 8 bases outside the gene matches. This CDR3 has 15 amino acids. Germline CDR1 reads SNHLY; CDR2 reads FYNNEI. The CDR3, as DNA: TGTGCCAGCAGAGAGACAGGGGTAAGGACAGATACGCAGTATTTT. This translates into CASRETGVRTDTQYF.

V and J are TRBV6-1 and TRBJ2-7, with 11 bases matching TRBD1. The CDR3 is 14 residues long. The trim removed 8 bases at V and 4 bases at J, leaving 7 bases unmatched. Germline CDR1 reads MNHNS; CDR2 reads SASEGT. CDR3 sequence (DNA): TGTGCCAGCGAGGAAGGGACAGGGGGGTACGAGCAGTACTTC. Amino acids: CASEEGTGGYEQYF.

The chain joins TRBV29-1 to TRBJ2-3, with D possibly matching TRBD2 (6 bases). V gave up 8 bases and J gave up 3 bases, with 18 bases separating them. Germline V gives CDR1 SQVTM, CDR2 ANQGSEA. This CDR3 is built from 14 residues. This CDR3 reads CSSSALSGTDTQYF. Here the CDR3 DNA reads TGCAGCTCTTCCGCCCTAAGCGGGACAGATACGCAGTATTTT.

The chain combines TRBV2 with TRBJ1-2, with 7 positions matching TRBD1. Losses at the gene ends were 5 bases for V and 0 bases for J; bases not matched to a gene: 6. The V gene's germline CDR1 is SNHLY and CDR2 FYNNEI. This CDR3 comprises 15 residues. CDR3 sequence (DNA): TGTGCCAGCAGTAGCGGACAGGCAACTAACTATGGCTACACCTTC. Residues: CASSSGQATNYGYTF.

The chain is built from TRBV19 and TRBJ2-4; 8 bases are shared with TRBD2. CDR3 length: 14 amino acids. The germline gives CDR1 LNHDA, CDR2 SQIVND (reference sequence). The trim removed 4 bases at V and 1 base at J, leaving 0 bases unmatched. In DNA, the CDR3 is TGTGCCAGTAGTACGGGGGGGGCCAAAAACATTCAGTACTTC. It yields the protein CASSTGGAKNIQYF.

The rearrangement joins TRBV5-1 to TRBJ2-3, with D possibly being TRBD1 (5 bases). There are 15 residues in the CDR3. V was cut by 0 bases and J by 2 bases, with 10 bases left in between. The germline V gene has CDR1 SGHRS and CDR2 YFSETQ. The CDR3 reads CASSLAQGPTDTQYF. CDR3 DNA sequence: TGCGCCAGCAGCTTGGCGCAGGGCCCCACAGATACGCAGTATTTT.

This chain joins TRBV9 and TRBJ2-5, with 7 bases lining up with TRBD1. Germline CDR1 is SGDLS and CDR2 is YYNGEE. The CDR3 sequence is 14 residues long. The trim removed 3 bases at V and 1 base at J, leaving 3 bases unmatched. CDR3 coding DNA: TGTGCCAGCAGCGCCCGGGACAGCCAAGAGACCCAGTACTTC. Its translation: CASSARDSQETQYF.

The J gene is TRBJ2-7, the V gene TRBV5-1, with 7 positions matching TRBD1. CDR1 SGHRS and CDR2 YFSETQ come from the germline V gene. Trimming cost V 4 bases and J 7 bases; bases outside gene matches: 11. The CDR3 length is 14 residues. The CDR3 nucleotides read TGCGCCAGCAGCCCGGGGACAGCAGGCAGGGAGCAGTACTTC. Its protein product is CASSPGTAGREQYF.

CDR3 sequence (DNA): TGTGCCAGCAGCCTCGAGGGACTAGCGGGGGAGCAGTACTTC. Its translation: CASSLEGLAGEQYF. The V call is TRBV7-9, the J call TRBJ2-7, with 13 bases lining up with TRBD2. In germline, CDR1 is SEHNR, CDR2 FQNEAQ (reference sequence). CDR3 length equals 14 residues. V dropped 5 bases and J dropped 7; count of bases not matched to a gene: 5.

The genes are TRBV5-1 and TRBJ2-5; 10 bases agree with TRBD1. The CDR3 totals 14 residues. CDR1 and CDR2 from the germline V gene are SGHRS and YFSETQ. Germline trimming cut 4 bases from V and 4 bases from J; bases unmatched to any gene: 4. For the CDR3, the DNA is TGCGCCAGCAGCGTCGGACAGGGGGGAGAGACCCAGTACTTC. Translating it yields CASSVGQGGETQYF.

V is TRBV11-2 and J is TRBJ2-7, with D tentatively TRBD2 (6 bases). CDR1 SGHAT and CDR2 FQNNGV come from the germline V gene. This CDR3 has 15 amino acids. V was clipped by 5 bases and J by 3 bases, with 17 bases between them. CDR3 sequence (DNA): TGTGCCAGCAGCCCAAACCGGGGGATGAACTACGAGCAGTACTTC. Its protein is CASSPNRGMNYEQYF.

The chain links TRBV28 to TRBJ2-1; maybe TRBD2 (6 bases). V was shortened by 4 bases and J by 0 bases, with 13 bases between the two germline ends. CDR1 is MDHEN and CDR2 is SYDVKM in the germline V gene. The CDR3 length is 16 residues. The CDR3 sequence: CASSSLGGPSYNEQFF. CDR3 coding DNA: TGTGCCAGCAGTTCACTGGGGGGTCCCTCCTACAATGAGCAGTTCTTC.

This chain uses TRBV7-9 with TRBJ2-3, with TRBD2 matching over 7 bases. Per germline, CDR1 SEHNR and CDR2 FQNEAQ (reference sequence). Germline trimming cut 7 bases from V and 6 bases from J; bases unmatched to any gene: 19. This CDR3 is built from 17 residues. CDR3 bases: TGTGCCAGCATCCAAAGGGAGGGGAAATTTTATGTGGATACGCAGTATTTT. This encodes CASIQREGKFYVDTQYF.

The chain has TRBV27 and TRBJ2-7; no definite D call. Germline lookup yields CDR1 MNHEY and CDR2 SMNVEV (reference sequence). The CDR3 consists of 11 residues. V lost 5 bases and J lost 2, with 4 bases in between. The CDR3 loop is CASSLPYEQYF. DNA for the CDR3: TGTGCCAGCAGTCTACCCTACGAGCAGTACTTC.

This rearrangement joins TRBV18 to TRBJ2-7; 8 bases match TRBD1. Per germline, CDR1 KGHSH and CDR2 LQKENI. CDR3 length equals 13 residues. Trimming took 3 bases from V and 3 from J; bases not matched to a gene: 1. The CDR3, as DNA: TGTGCCAGCTCACCGGGACAGGTCTACGAGCAGTACTTC. This codes for CASSPGQVYEQYF.

The V gene is TRBV5-1, the J gene TRBJ1-5, with D hard to call. CDR1 is SGHRS, CDR2 YFSETQ, per germline. The CDR3 covers 15 residues. The V gene lost 4 bases and the J gene lost 0 bases, with 11 bases spanning the gap. The CDR3 spells CASSHGGSSNQPQHF. The CDR3 DNA sequence: TGCGCCAGCAGCCATGGTGGCAGTAGCAATCAGCCCCAGCATTTT.

This CDR3 reads CASSNERGWKLFF. The CDR3 DNA reads as TGTGCCAGTAGTAACGAGCGGGGTTGGAAACTGTTTTTT. The chain couples TRBV19 to TRBJ1-4; D is uncertain. The CDR3 has 13 amino acids. Germline values: CDR1 LNHDA, CDR2 SQIVND (reference sequence). Trimming left V 4 bases short and J 11 bases short, with 14 bases between. The complete variable domain, with remaining parts taken from reference TRBV19 and TRBJ1-4, reads DGGITQSPKYLFRKEGQNVTLSCEQNLNHDAMYWYRQDPGQGLRLIYYSQIVNDFQKGDIAEGYSVSREKKESFPLTVTSAQKNPTAFYLCASSNERGWKLFFGSGTQLSVL.

The gene calls are TRBV7-9 and TRBJ1-5, with D uncertain. Germline CDR1 reads SEHNR; CDR2 reads FQNEAQ (reference sequence). V was shortened by 5 bases and J by 4 bases, with 18 bases between the two germline ends. The CDR3 has 16 residues. For the CDR3, the DNA is TGTGCCAGCAGCGCTCAACCGGGTCCGGTTAATCAGCCCCAGCATTTT. Translation gives CASSAQPGPVNQPQHF.

The chain joins TRBV5-1 to TRBJ2-7; 12 bases line up with TRBD2. Germline V CDR1 and CDR2: SGHRS, YFSETQ. This CDR3 contains 15 residues. V gave up 3 bases and J gave up 2 bases; unmatched junction bases: 3. CDR3 nucleotide sequence: TGCGCCAGCAGCTCGACTAGCGGGGGCCCCTACGAGCAGTACTTC. Amino acid sequence: CASSSTSGGPYEQYF.

This clone was picked up a small number of times. V gene TRBV6-1 combines with J gene TRBJ1-2; the match to TRBD1 covers 8 bases. V lost 3 bases to trimming and J lost 8 bases; unmatched junction nucleotides: 5. The length of the CDR3 is 13 residues. From germline, CDR1 is MNHNS and CDR2 SASEGT. The chain's CDR3 is CASSDGRGQGYTF. CDR3 in DNA: TGTGCCAGCAGTGATGGCAGGGGGCAAGGCTACACCTTC.